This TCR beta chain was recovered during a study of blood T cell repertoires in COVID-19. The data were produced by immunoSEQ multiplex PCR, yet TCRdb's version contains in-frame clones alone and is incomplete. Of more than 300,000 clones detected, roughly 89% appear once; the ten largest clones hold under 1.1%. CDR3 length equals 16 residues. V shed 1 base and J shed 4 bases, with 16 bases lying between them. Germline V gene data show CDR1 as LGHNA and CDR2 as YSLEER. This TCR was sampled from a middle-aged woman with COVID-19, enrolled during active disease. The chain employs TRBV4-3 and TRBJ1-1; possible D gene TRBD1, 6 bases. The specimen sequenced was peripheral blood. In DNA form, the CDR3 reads TGCGCCAGCAGCCAAGCTTTTGGAGGGGGGGCCACTGAAGCTTTCTTT. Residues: CASSQAFGGGATEAFF.